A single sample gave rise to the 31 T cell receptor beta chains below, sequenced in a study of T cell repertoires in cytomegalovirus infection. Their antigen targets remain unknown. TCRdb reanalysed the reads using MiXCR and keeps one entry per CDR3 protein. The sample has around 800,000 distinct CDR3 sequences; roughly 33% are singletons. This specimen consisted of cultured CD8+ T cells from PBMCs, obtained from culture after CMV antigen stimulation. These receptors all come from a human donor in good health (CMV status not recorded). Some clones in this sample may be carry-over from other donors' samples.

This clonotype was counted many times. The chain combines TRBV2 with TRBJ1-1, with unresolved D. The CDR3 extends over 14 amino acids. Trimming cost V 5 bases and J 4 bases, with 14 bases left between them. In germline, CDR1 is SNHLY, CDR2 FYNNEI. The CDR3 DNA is TGTGCCAGCAGTCCAGCCAACCTGGGCACTGAAGCTTTCTTT. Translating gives CASSPANLGTEAFF.

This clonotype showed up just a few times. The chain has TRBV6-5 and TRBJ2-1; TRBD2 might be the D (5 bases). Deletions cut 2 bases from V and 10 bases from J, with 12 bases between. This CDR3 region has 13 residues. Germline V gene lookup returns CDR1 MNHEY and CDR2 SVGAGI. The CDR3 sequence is CASSYADSMEQFF. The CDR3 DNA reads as TGTGCCAGCAGTTACGCGGACTCCATGGAGCAGTTCTTC.

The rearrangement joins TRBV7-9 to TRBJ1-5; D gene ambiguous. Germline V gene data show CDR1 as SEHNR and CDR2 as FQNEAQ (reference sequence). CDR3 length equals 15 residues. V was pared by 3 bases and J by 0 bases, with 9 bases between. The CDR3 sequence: CASSFGRNSNQPQHF. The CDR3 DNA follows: TGTGCCAGCAGCTTCGGACGGAATAGCAATCAGCCCCAGCATTTT.

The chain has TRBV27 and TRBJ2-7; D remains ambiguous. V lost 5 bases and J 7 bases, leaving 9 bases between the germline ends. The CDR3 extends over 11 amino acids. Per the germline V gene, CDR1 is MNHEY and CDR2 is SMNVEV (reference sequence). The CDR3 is CASSPPPEQYF. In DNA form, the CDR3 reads TGTGCCAGCAGTCCCCCGCCTGAGCAGTACTTC.

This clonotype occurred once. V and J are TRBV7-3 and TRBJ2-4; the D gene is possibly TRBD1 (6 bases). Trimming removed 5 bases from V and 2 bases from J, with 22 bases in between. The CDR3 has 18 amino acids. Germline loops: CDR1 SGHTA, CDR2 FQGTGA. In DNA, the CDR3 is TGTGCCAGCAGCCCGCTTTCCCGGGGCAGGGGAACCAAAAACATTCAGTACTTC. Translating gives CASSPLSRGRGTKNIQYF.

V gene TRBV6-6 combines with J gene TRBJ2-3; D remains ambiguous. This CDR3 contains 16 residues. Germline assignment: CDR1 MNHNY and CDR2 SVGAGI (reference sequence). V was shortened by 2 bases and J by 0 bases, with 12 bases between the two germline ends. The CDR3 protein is CASSYLGIPSTDTQYF. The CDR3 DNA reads TGTGCCAGCAGTTACCTAGGGATCCCTAGCACAGATACGCAGTATTTT.

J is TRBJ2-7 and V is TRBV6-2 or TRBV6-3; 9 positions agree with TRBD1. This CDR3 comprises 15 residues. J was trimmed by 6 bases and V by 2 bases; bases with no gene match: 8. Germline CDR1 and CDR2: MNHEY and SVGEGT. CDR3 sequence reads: CASSYGTGLQGEQYV. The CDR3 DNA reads TGTGCCAGCAGTTACGGGACAGGGCTACAGGGCGAGCAGTACGTC.

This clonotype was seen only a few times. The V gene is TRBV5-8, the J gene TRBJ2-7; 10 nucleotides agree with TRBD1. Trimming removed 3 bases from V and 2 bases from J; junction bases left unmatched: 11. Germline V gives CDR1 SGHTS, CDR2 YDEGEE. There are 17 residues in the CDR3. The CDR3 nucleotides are TGTGCCAGCAGCTCTCTAGACCGGGACAGGGGTCCCTACGAGCAGTACGTC. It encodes CASSSLDRDRGPYEQYV.

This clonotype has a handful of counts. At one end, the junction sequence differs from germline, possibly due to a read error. The CDR3 here is CASTERVMIGANVLTF. The CDR3 DNA is TGTGCCAGCACTGAAAGGGTGATGATTGGGGCCAACGTCCTGACTTTC. The chain employs TRBV6-1 and TRBJ2-6, with D uncertain. Germline V CDR1 and CDR2: MNHNS, SASEGT. The CDR3 loop spans 16 amino acids.

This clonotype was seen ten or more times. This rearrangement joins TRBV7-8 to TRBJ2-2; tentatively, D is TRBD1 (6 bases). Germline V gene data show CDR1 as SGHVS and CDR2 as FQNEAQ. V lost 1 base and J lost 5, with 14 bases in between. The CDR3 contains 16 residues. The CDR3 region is CASSLEGVLGTGELFF. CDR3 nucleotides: TGTGCCAGCAGCTTAGAGGGGGTGTTGGGGACCGGGGAGCTGTTTTTT.

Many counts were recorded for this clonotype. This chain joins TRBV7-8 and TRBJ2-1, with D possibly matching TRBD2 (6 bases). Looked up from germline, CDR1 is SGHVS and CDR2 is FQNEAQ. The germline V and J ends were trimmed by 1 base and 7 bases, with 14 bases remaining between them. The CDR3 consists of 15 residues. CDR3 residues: CASSLGEAQENEQFF. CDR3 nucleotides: TGTGCCAGCAGCTTAGGGGAGGCCCAGGAGAATGAGCAGTTCTTC.

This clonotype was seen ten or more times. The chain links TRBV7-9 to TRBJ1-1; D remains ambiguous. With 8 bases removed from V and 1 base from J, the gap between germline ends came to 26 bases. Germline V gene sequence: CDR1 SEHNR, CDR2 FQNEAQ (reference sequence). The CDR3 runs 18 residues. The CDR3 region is CASANRRHKGIQNTEAFF. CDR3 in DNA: TGTGCCAGCGCCAACCGCCGGCACAAGGGAATACAGAACACTGAAGCTTTCTTT.

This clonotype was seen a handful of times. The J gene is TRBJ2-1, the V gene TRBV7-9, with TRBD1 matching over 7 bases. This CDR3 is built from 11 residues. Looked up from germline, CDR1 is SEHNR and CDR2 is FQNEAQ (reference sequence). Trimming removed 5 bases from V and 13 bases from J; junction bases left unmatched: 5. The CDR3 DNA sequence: TGTGCCAGCAGCCACAGGGGAGATCAGTTCTTC. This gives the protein CASSHRGDQFF.

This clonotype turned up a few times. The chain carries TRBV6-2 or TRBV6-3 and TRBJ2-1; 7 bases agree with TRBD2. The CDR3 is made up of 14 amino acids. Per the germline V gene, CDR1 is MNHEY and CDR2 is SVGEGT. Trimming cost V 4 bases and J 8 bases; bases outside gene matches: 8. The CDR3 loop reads CASSSLAGVDEQFF. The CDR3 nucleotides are TGTGCCAGCAGTTCTCTGGCGGGGGTGGATGAGCAGTTCTTC.

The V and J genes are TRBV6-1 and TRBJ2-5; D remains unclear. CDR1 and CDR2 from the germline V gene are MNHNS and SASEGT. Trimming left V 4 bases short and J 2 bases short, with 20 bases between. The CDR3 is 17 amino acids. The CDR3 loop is CASSAESLYATQETQYF. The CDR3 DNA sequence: TGTGCCAGCAGTGCCGAGTCCCTTTACGCCACTCAAGAGACCCAGTACTTC.

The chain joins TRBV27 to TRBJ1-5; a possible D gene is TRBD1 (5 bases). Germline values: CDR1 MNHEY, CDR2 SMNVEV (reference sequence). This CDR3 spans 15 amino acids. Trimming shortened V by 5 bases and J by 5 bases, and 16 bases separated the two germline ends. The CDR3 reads CASSPYKGSDQPQHF. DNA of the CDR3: TGTGCCAGCAGTCCCTACAAGGGGTCGGATCAGCCCCAGCATTTT.

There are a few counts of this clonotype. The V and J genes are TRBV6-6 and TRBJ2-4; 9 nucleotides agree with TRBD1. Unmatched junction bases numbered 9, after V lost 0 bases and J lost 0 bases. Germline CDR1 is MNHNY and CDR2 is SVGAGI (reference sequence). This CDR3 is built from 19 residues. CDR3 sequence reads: CASSYSRKGTGLAKNIQYF. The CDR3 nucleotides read TGTGCCAGCAGTTACTCGAGAAAGGGGACAGGGCTAGCCAAAAACATTCAGTACTTC.

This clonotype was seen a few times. CDR3 amino acids: CASSVQGGNGYTF. The CDR3 DNA is TGTGCCAGCAGTGTCCAGGGTGGCAATGGCTACACCTTC. The chain carries TRBV2 and TRBJ1-2; D is possibly TRBD1 (5 bases). Trimming removed 4 bases at V and 6 bases at J, with 12 bases between. This CDR3 has 13 amino acids. CDR1 SNHLY and CDR2 FYNNEI come from the germline V gene.

In DNA form, the CDR3 reads TGTGCCAGCAGTTACTCGGCACGCGCCGGGGAGCTGTTTTTT. It codes for CASSYSARAGELFF. V gene TRBV6-5 combines with J gene TRBJ2-2; no firm D call. The CDR3 is 14 amino acids. Per the germline V gene, CDR1 is MNHEY and CDR2 is SVGAGI. The V gene lost 0 bases and the J gene lost 6 bases, with 8 bases spanning the gap.

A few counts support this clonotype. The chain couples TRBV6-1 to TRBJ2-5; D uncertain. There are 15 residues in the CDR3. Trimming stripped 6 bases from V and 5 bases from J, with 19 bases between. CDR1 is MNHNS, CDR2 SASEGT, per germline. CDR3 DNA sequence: TGTGCCAGCAGGACCCCGGACCTTCCAAGGGAGACCCAGTACTTC. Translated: CASRTPDLPRETQYF.

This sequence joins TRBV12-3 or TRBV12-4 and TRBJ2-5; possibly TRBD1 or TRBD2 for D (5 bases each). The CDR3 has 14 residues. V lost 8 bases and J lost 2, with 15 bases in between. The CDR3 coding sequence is TGTGCCAGCGTACGGGGCGCCCCACAAGAGACCCAGTACTTC. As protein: CASVRGAPQETQYF.

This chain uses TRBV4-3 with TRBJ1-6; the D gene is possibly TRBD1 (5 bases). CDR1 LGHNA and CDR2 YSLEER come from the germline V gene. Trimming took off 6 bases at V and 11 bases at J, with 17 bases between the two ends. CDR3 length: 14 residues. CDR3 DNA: TGCGCCAGCAGTTCCGGGACCGCAGATCCACCCCTCCACTTT. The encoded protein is CASSSGTADPPLHF.

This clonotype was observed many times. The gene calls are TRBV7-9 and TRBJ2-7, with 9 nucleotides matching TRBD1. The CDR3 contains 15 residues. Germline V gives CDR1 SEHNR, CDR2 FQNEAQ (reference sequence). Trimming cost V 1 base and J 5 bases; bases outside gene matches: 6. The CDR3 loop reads CASSLVDRGLHEQYF. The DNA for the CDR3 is TGTGCCAGCAGCTTAGTGGACAGGGGTTTGCACGAGCAGTACTTC.

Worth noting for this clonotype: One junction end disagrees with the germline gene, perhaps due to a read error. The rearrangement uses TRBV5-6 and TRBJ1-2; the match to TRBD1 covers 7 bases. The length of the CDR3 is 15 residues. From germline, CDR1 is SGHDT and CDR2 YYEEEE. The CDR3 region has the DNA TGTGCCAACAGCCAACGCCCGGACAGGATAGATGGCTACACCTTC. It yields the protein CANSQRPDRIDGYTF.

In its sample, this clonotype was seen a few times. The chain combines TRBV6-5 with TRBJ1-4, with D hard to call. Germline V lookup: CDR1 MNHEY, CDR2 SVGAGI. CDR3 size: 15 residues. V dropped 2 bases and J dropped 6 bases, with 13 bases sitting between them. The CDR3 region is CASSYAGRGDEKLFF. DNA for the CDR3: TGTGCCAGCAGTTACGCGGGTCGGGGAGATGAAAAACTGTTTTTT.

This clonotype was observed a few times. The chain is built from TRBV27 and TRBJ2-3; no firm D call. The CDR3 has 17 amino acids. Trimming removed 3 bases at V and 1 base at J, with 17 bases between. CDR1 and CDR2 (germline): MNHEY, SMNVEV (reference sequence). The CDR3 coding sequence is TGTGCCAGCAGTTTGAAACTCGAGCGCGGCGGCACAGATACGCAGTATTTT. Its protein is CASSLKLERGGTDTQYF.

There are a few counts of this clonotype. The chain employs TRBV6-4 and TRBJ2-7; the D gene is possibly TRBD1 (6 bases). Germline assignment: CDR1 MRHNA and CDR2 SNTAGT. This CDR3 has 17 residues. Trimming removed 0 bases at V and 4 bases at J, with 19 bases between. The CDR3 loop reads CASSDSGGFQPRYEQYV. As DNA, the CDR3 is TGTGCCAGCAGTGACTCAGGGGGATTCCAGCCCCGGTACGAGCAGTACGTC.

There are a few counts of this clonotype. Here the CDR3 DNA reads TGTGCCAGCAGTTTAGGGGTTGGGCTCGAGACCCAGTACTTC. Translated, it gives CASSLGVGLETQYF. J is TRBJ2-5 and V is TRBV27; no firm D call. The CDR3 is made up of 14 amino acids. V lost 2 bases and J 5 bases, leaving 12 bases between the germline ends. Per germline, CDR1 MNHEY and CDR2 SMNVEV (reference sequence).

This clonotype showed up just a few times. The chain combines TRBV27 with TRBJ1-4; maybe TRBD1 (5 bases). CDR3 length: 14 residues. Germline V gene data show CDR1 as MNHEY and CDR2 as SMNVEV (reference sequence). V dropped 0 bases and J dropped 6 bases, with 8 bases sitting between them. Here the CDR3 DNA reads TGTGCCAGCAGTTTATCTCTGGGGGATGAAAAACTGTTTTTT. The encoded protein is CASSLSLGDEKLFF.

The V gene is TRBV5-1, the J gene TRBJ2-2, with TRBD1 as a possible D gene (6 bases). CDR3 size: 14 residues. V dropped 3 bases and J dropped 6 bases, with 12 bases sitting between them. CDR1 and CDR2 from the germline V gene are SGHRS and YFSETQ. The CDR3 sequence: CASSSSQGPGELFF. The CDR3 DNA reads TGCGCCAGCAGCTCGTCCCAGGGGCCCGGGGAGCTGTTTTTT.

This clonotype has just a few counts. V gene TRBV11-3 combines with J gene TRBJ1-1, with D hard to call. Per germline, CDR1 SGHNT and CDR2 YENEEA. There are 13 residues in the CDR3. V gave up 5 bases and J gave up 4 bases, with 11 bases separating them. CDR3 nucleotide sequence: TGTGCCAGCAGCCACTCTTTTGGCACTGAAGCTTTCTTT. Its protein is CASSHSFGTEAFF.